Shown below are 9 T cell receptor beta chains from a single sample sequenced in a study of low-dose radiotherapy and immunotherapy resistance in tumors. Alpha and beta chains were covered, as first-strand cDNA relied on TRAV- and TRBV-specific primers. TCR amplification used roughly 20 PCR cycles, a constant-region primer and a V-primer adapter. In TCRdb, the reads were re-called with MiXCR into one record per CDR3 protein. The table has approximately 9,000 distinct CDR3 sequences, 60% to 80% seen once. The receptors were sampled from a human donor with advanced metastatic prostate, ovarian, gallbladder or colorectal cancer (not recorded which). This table probably holds off-target reads from a library built for another chain.

The rearrangement uses TRBV19 and TRBJ2-7, with D perhaps TRBD2 (5 bases). Per germline, CDR1 LNHDA and CDR2 SQIVND (reference sequence). This CDR3 is 14 amino acids long. V lost 3 bases and J lost 2, with 11 bases in between. DNA for the CDR3: TGTGCCAGTAGTATGAACGGGGATGCCTACGAGCAGTACTTC. Its translation is CASSMNGDAYEQYF. Full variable domain (outside the CDR3, taken from reference TRBV19 and TRBJ2-7): DGGITQSPKYLFRKEGQNVTLSCEQNLNHDAMYWYRQDPGQGLRLIYYSQIVNDFQKGDIAEGYSVSREKKESFPLTVTSAQKNPTAFYLCASSMNGDAYEQYFGPGTRLTVT.

J is TRBJ1-1 and V is TRBV29-1; 8 positions agree with TRBD1. The CDR3 is 13 amino acids. Germline loops: CDR1 SQVTM, CDR2 ANQGSEA. The chain's CDR3 is CSGGQGRYTEAFF. CDR3 nucleotides: TGCAGTGGTGGACAGGGAAGATACACTGAAGCTTTCTTT.

The chain employs TRBV18 and TRBJ1-5; the match to TRBD1 covers 7 bases. This CDR3 region has 16 residues. V shed 1 base and J 1 base; nucleotides not matched to a gene: 4. Germline assignment: CDR1 KGHSH and CDR2 LQKENI. The CDR3 bases are TGTGCCAGCTCACCACAGGGGGCTATAAGCAATCAGCCCCAGCATTTT. It translates to CASSPQGAISNQPQHF.

In this sample, this clonotype turned up a few times. The rearrangement links TRBV6-6 to TRBJ2-1; 8 bases map to TRBD1. The CDR3 spans 16 residues. Trimming removed 0 bases from V and 4 bases from J; junction bases left unmatched: 5. Germline V lookup: CDR1 MNHNY, CDR2 SVGAGI (reference sequence). The CDR3 here is CASSYSRTGTYNEQFF. Here the CDR3 DNA reads TGTGCCAGCAGTTACTCCCGGACAGGGACGTACAATGAGCAGTTCTTC.

This chain uses TRBV10-1 with TRBJ2-5, with 7 bases fitting TRBD2. The CDR3 extends over 14 amino acids. V was clipped by 3 bases and J by 1 base; unmatched bases: 2. Germline CDR1 and CDR2: WNHNN and SYGVQD (reference sequence). The CDR3, as DNA: TGCGCCAGCAGTGACGGGGGGTCCCAAGAGACCCAGTACTTC. This sequence encodes CASSDGGSQETQYF.

The chain joins TRBV13 to TRBJ2-1, with 8 bases that match TRBD2. The V gene's germline CDR1 is PRHDT and CDR2 FYEKMQ (reference sequence). CDR3 length equals 13 residues. The V and J ends lost 5 bases and 9 bases, in that order; junction bases with no gene match: 6. DNA of the CDR3: TGTGCCAGCAGCACACGGACTAGCTCTGAGCAGTTCTTC. Amino acids: CASSTRTSSEQFF.

The chain couples TRBV11-2 to TRBJ2-1; D gene ambiguous. Trimming stripped 8 bases from V and 16 bases from J, with 18 bases between. Per the germline V gene, CDR1 is SGHAT and CDR2 is FQNNGV. This CDR3 region has 11 residues. The CDR3: CASSQAVGIFF. The CDR3 DNA reads as TGTGCCAGCTCCCAGGCAGTTGGCATCTTCTTC.

This clonotype was found once. This chain joins TRBV6-8 and TRBJ2-1, with 11 bases that match TRBD2. Germline CDR1 reads MNHGY; CDR2 reads SAAAGT. V trimming: 2 bases; J trimming: 12 bases; junction bases outside the gene matches: 15. The CDR3 consists of 17 residues. The CDR3 DNA reads TGTGCCAGCAGTTACACTAGCGGGGGCCCGACCGGGAGCGGGCAGTTCTTC. Translating gives CASSYTSGGPTGSGQFF.

V is TRBV5-1 and J is TRBJ2-1; D might be TRBD1 or TRBD2, each matching 9 bases. The V gene's germline CDR1 is SGHRS and CDR2 YFSETQ. V was clipped by 4 bases and J by 2 bases, with 22 bases between them. The CDR3 totals 18 residues. The CDR3: CASSRDRVAGGPYNEQFF. In nucleotides, the CDR3 is TGCGCCAGCAGCCGGGACAGGGTTGCGGGAGGGCCCTACAATGAGCAGTTCTTC.